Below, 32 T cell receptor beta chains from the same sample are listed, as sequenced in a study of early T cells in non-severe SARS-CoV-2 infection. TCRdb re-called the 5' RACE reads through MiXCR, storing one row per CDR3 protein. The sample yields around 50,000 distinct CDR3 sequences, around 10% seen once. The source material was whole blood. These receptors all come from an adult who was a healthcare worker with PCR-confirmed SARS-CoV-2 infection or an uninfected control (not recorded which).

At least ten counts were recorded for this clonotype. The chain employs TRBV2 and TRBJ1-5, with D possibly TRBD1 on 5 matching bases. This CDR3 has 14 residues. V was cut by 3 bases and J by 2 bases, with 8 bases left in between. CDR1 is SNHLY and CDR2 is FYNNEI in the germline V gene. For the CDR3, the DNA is TGTGCCAGCAGTGAGGTCAGGGGCAATCAGCCCCAGCATTTT. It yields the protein CASSEVRGNQPQHF.

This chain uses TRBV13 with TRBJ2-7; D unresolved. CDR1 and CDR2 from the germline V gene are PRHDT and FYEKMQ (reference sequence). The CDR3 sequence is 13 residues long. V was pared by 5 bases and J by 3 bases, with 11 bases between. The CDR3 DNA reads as TGTGCCAGCAGCCCTCTGGTTCGCTACGAGCAGTACTTC. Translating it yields CASSPLVRYEQYF.

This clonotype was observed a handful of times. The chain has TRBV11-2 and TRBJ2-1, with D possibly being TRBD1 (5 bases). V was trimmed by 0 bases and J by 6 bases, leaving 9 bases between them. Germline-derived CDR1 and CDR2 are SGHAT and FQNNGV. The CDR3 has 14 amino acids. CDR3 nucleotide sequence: TGTGCCAGCAGCTTAGATAGGGGCCTCAATGAGCAGTTCTTC. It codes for CASSLDRGLNEQFF.

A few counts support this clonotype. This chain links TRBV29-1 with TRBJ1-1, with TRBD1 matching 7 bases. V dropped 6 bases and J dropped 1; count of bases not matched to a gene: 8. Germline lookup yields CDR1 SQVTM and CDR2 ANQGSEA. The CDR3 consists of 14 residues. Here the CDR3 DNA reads TGCAGCGTCGGGACAGCTACCAAGAACACTGAAGCTTTCTTT. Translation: CSVGTATKNTEAFF.

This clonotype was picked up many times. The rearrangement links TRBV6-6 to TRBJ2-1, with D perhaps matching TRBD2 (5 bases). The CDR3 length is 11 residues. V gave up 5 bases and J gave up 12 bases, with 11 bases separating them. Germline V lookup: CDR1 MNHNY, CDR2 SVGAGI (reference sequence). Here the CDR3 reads CASSPPGRQFF. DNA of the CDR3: TGTGCCAGCAGTCCCCCGGGGAGGCAGTTCTTC.

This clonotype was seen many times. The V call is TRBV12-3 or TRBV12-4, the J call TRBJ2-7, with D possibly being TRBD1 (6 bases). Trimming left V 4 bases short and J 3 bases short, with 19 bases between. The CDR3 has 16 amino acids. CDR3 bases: TGTGCCAGCAGTTCTGACAGGACCGAGCTCCGCTACGAGCAGTACTTC. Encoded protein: CASSSDRTELRYEQYF.

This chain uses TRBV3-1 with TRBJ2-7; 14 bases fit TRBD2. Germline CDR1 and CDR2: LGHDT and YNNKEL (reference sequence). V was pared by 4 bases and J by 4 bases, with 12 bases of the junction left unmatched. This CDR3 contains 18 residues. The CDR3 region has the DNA TGTGCCAGCAGCCGTATACTCTCCGGGACTAGCGGGAGTTACGAGCAGTACTTC. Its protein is CASSRILSGTSGSYEQYF.

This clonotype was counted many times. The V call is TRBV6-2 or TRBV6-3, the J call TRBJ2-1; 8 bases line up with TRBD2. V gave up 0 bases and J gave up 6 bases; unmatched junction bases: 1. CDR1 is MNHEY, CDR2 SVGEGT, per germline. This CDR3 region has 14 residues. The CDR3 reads CASSYSGTSNEQFF. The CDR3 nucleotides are TGTGCCAGCAGTTACTCAGGGACTAGCAATGAGCAGTTCTTC.

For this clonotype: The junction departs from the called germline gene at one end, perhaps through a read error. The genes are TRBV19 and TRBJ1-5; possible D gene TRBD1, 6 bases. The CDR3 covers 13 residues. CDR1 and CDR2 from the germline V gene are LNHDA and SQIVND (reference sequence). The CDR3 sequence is CACSGQGNQPQHF. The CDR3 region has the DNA TGTGCCTGTAGTGGGCAGGGGAATCAGCCCCAGCATTTT.

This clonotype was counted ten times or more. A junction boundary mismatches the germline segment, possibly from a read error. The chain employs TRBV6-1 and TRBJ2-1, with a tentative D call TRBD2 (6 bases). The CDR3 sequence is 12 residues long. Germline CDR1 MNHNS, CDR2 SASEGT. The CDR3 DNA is TGTGCCAGCAGTGAAGCGAGTGGGGGGAATCTCTTC. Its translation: CASSEASGGNLF.

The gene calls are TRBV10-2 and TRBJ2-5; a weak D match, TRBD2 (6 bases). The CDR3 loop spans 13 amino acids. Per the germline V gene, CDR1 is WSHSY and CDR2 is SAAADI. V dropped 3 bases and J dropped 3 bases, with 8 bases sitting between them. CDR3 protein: CASSDGGEETQYF. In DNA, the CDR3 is TGCGCCAGCAGTGACGGGGGAGAAGAGACCCAGTACTTC.

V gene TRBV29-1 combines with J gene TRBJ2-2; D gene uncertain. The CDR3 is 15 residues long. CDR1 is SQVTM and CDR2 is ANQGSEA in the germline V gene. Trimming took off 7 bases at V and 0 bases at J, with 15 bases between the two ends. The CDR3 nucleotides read TGCAGCGCCCCCGGTTCAGGAGCGAACACCGGGGAGCTGTTTTTT. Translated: CSAPGSGANTGELFF.

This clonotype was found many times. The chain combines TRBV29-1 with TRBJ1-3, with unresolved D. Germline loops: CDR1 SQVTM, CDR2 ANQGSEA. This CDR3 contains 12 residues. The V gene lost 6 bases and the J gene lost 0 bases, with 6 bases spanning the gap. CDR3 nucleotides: TGCAGCGTGGGAGACTCTGGAAACACCATATATTTT. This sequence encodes CSVGDSGNTIYF.

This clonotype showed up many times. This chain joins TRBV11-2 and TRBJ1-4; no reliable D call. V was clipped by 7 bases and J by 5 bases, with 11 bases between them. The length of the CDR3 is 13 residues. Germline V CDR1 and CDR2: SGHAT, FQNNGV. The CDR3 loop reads CASTRALNEKLFF. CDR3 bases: TGTGCCAGCACTAGAGCTCTCAATGAAAAACTGTTTTTT.

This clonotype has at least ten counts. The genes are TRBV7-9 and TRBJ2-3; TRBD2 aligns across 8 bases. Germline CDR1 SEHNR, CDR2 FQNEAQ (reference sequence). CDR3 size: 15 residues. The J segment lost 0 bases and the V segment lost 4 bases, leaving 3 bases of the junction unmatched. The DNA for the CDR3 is TGTGCCAGCAGCTACCCTAGCGGGAGCACAGATACGCAGTATTTT. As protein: CASSYPSGSTDTQYF.

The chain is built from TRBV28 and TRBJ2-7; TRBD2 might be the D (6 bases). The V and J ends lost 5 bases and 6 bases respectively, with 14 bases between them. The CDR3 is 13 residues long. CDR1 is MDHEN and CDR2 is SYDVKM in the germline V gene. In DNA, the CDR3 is TGTGCCAGCAGTACCGGGACTCCTTCCGAGCAGTACTTC. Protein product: CASSTGTPSEQYF.

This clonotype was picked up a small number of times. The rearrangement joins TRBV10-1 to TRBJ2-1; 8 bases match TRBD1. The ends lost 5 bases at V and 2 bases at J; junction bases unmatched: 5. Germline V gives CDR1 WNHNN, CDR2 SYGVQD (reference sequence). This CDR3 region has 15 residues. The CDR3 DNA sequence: TGCGCCAGCAGTCTAGGGACAGGCCCCTACAATGAGCAGTTCTTC. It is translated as CASSLGTGPYNEQFF.

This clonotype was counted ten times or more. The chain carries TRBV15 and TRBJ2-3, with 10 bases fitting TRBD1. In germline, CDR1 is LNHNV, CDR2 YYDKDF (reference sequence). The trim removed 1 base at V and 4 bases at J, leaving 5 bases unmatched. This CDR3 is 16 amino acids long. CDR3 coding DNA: TGTGCCACCAGCAGAGTTCTGGGACAGGGGCCAGATACGCAGTATTTT. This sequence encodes CATSRVLGQGPDTQYF.

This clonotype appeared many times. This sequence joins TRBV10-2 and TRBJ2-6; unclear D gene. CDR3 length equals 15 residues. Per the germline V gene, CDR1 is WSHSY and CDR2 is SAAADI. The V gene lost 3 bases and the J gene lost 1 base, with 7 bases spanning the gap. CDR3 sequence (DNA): TGCGCCAGCAGTGAAGAGTTGTCTGGGGCCAACGTCCTGACTTTC. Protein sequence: CASSEELSGANVLTF.

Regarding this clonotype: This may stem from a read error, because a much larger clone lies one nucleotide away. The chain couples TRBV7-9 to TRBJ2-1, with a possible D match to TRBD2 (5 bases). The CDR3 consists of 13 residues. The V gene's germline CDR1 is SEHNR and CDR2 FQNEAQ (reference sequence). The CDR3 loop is CASSPSGGGEQLF. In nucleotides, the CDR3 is TGTGCCAGCAGCCCTAGTGGCGGAGGCGAGCAGTTATTC.

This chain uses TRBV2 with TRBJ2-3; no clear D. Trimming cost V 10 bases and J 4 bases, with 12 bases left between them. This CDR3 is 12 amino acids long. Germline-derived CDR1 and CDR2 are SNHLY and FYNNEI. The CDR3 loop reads CAISRGADTQYF. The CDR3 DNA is TGTGCCATTTCCCGCGGCGCAGATACGCAGTATTTT.

The CDR3 bases are TGTGCCAGCAGCCAAGAGTCAGAAGACTTCTACGAGCAGTACTTC. The encoded protein is CASSQESEDFYEQYF. V is TRBV4-2 and J is TRBJ2-7; D remains unclear. Trimming removed 0 bases from V and 3 bases from J, with 12 bases in between. The V gene's germline CDR1 is LGHNA and CDR2 YNFKEQ. The CDR3 spans 15 residues.

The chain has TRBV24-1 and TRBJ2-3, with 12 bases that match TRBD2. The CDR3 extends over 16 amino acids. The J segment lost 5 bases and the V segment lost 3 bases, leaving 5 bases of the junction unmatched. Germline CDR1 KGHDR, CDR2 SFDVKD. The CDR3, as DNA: TGTGCCACCAGTGATGTCGGACTAGCGGGACTAGATACGCAGTATTTT. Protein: CATSDVGLAGLDTQYF.

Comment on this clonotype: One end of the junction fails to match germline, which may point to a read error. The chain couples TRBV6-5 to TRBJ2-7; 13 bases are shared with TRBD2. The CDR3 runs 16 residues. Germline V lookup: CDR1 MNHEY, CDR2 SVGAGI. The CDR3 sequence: CASRRTTGTSGNEQYF. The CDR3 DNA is TGTGCTAGCAGACGCACAACCGGGACTAGCGGGAACGAGCAGTACTTC.

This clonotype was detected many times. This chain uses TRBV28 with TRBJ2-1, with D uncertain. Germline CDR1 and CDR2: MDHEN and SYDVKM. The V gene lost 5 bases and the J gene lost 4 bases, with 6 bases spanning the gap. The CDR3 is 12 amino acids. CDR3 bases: TGTGCCAGCAGTCACGAGTACAATGAGCAGTTCTTC. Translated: CASSHEYNEQFF. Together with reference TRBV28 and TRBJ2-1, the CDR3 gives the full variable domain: DVKVTQSSRYLVKRTGEKVFLECVQDMDHENMFWYRQDPGLGLRLIYFSYDVKMKEKGDIPEGYSVSREKKERFSLILESASTNQTSMYLCASSHEYNEQFFGPGTRLTVL.

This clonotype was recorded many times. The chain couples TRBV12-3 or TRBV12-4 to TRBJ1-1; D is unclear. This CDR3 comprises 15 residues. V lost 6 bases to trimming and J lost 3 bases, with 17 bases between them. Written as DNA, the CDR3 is TGTGCCAGCAGACCCCTCATACTTCTGGACACTGAAGCTTTCTTT. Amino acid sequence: CASRPLILLDTEAFF.

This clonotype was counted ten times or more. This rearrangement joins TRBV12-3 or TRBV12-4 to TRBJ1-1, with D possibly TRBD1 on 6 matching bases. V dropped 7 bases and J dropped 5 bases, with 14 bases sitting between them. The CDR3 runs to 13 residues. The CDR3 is CASTTRRGTEAFF. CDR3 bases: TGTGCCAGCACCACCCGAAGGGGGACTGAAGCTTTCTTT.

The CDR3 DNA reads as TGTGCCAGCAGCTTAGACGCCCCAGATGAGCAGTTCTTC. This translates into CASSLDAPDEQFF. J is TRBJ2-1 and V is TRBV11-2; D gene uncertain. The ends were cut back, 0 bases at V and 8 bases at J, with 8 bases in the middle. Germline V gene sequence: CDR1 SGHAT, CDR2 FQNNGV. The CDR3 runs to 13 residues.

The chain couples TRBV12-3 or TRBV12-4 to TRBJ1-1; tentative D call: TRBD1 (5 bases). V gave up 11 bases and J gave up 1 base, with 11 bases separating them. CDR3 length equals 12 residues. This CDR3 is CASIGANTEAFF. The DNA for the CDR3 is TGTGCCTCCATTGGGGCGAACACTGAAGCTTTCTTT.

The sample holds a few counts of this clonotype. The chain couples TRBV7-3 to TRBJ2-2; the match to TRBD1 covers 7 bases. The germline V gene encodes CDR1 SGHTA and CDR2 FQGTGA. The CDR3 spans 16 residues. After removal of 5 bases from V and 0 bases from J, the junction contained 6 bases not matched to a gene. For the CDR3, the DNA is TGTGCCAGCAGCCCCCAGACAGGGTCGAACACCGGGGAGCTGTTTTTT. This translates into CASSPQTGSNTGELFF.

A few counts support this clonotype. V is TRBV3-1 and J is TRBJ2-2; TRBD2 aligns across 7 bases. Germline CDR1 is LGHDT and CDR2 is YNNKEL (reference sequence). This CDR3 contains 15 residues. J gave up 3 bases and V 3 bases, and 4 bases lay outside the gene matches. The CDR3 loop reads CASSHRAGHTGELFF. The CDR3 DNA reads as TGTGCCAGCAGCCATCGAGCGGGGCACACCGGGGAGCTGTTTTTT.

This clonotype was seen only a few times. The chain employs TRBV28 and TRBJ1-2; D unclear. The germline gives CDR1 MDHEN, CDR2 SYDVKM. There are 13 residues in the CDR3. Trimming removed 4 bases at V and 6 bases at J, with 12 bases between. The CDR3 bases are TGTGCCAGCAGTTCGATAGGGATTGATGGCTACACCTTC. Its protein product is CASSSIGIDGYTF.